This T cell receptor (beta chain) is drawn from a study of T cells after yellow fever vaccination. Study-wide results and caveats: The study re-detected most primary-vaccination clones after the booster (roughly 95% CD4, 85% to 90% CD8). Relatively few clonotypes were ones that appeared in both CD4 and CD8 compartments.

V lost 6 bases, J lost 2 bases, and 14 bases stayed unmatched. The CDR3 extends over 18 amino acids. Germline loops: CDR1 SGHDT, CDR2 YYEEEE. Comments on this clonotype: Its antigen is as yet unknown.

TCR cDNA was made by 5'RACE template switching, adding a universal primer site and UMIs. TCRdb ran MiXCR on the 5' RACE reads and lists one entry per CDR3 protein. The sample yields about 320,000 distinct CDR3 sequences, about 11% seen once. The input for sequencing was CD4+ T cells sorted from PBMCs, taken 45 days after the yellow fever booster vaccination. This TCR came from a man between 18 and 35 years old who received the YFV17D yellow fever vaccine. The chain carries TRBV5-6 and TRBJ2-1; 10 bases map to TRBD2. DNA of the CDR3: TGTGCCAGCAACTTAGGGCTAGCGGGGGTGGTGGCCTACAATGAGCAGTTCTTC. It codes for CASNLGLAGVVAYNEQFF.